The entry that follows covers one T cell receptor beta chain sequence. The sample originates from a study of blood T cell repertoires in COVID-19. J gave up 4 bases and V 0 bases, and 0 bases lay outside the gene matches. From germline, CDR1 is MNHEY and CDR2 SVGAGI. The CDR3 is 14 amino acids. Study processing details: From reference gene primer amplification, estimates of nucleated cell counts were derived. Clones were read by immunoSEQ multiplex PCR, and TCRdb kept only the in-frame ones, dropping some. V, J and clone size were drawn from that table, and D and trimming were deduced from the DNA. The profile shows about 220,000 clones, approximately 82% of them singletons.

This sequence originates from a man over 45 with active or convalescent COVID-19. Sample: peripheral blood. The chain couples TRBV6-5 to TRBJ2-1; TRBD1 matches at 7 bases. The CDR3 sequence is CASSYSGQYNEQFF. CDR3 DNA: TGTGCCAGCAGTTACTCGGGACAGTACAATGAGCAGTTCTTC.